This TCR beta chain was obtained from a study of shared T cell receptors in the human thymus. This CDR3 region has 15 residues. Trimming took off 1 base at V and 7 bases at J, with 11 bases between the two ends. Germline CDR1 and CDR2: SGHTA and FQGNSA. Assay used: immunoSEQ multiplex PCR; TCRdb lists only in-frame clones, some missing. The sample yields more than 550,000 clones, over 75% seen once. The same data also contributed to another study, on human thymus T cells. From that report: The donors were infants in Finland with congenital heart defects, otherwise immunologically healthy. Thymus tissue was removed during corrective cardiac surgery. Highly overlapping thymic repertoires in unrelated individuals were reported by related research.

The chain is built from TRBV7-2 and TRBJ1-6, with D tentatively TRBD1 (5 bases). The sequencing sample was made of thymocytes. This clonotype was obtained from a boy younger than two with a congenital heart defect. This chain's CDR3 is CASSLGGRENSPLHF. The CDR3 DNA is TGTGCCAGCAGCTTAGGTGGCAGGGAAAATTCACCCCTCCACTTT. Together with reference TRBV7-2 and TRBJ1-6, the CDR3 gives the full variable domain: GAGVSQSPSNKVTEKGKDVELRCDPISGHTALYWYRQSLGQGLEFLIYFQGNSAPDKSGLPSDRFSAERTGGSVSTLTIQRTQQEDSAVYLCASSLGGRENSPLHFGNGTRLTVT.